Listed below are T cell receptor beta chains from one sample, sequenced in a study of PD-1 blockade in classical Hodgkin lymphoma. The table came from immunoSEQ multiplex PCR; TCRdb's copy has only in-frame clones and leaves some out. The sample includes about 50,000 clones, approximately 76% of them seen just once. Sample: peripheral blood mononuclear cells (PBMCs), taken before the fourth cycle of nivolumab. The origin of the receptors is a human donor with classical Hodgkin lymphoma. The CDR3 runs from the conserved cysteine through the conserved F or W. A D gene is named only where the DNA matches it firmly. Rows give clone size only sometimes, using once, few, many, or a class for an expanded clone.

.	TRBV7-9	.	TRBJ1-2	TGTGCCAGCAGCTTCAACATTTTGGGAAATGCTGGCTACACCTTC	CASSFNILGNAGYTF
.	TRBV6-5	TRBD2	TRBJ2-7	TGTGCCAGCAGTTACCCGGGAGGCTACGAGCAGTACTTC	CASSYPGGYEQYF
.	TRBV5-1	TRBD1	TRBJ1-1	TGCGCCAGCGGCCTAACAGGGGGCTTGGAAAGTACTGAAGCTTTCTTT	CASGLTGGLESTEAFF
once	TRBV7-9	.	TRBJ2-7	TGTGCCAGCAGCTTAGGGCCCGACTACGAGCAGTACTTC	CASSLGPDYEQYF
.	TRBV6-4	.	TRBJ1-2	TGTGCCAGCAGTGATCAGGGTTTTGGTGGCAGCTACACCTTC	CASSDQGFGGSYTF
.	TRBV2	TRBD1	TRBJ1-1	TGTGCCAGCAGTGAAACGACAGGGGGCACTGAAGCTTTCTTT	CASSETTGGTEAFF
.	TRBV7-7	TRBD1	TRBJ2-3	TGTGCTAGCAGCCAGACAGGGGGGCAGGGAGATACGCAGTATTTT	CASSQTGGQGDTQYF
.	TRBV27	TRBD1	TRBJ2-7	TGTGCCAGCAGTTTAGGCATCACAGGGGACCCTGGCGAGCAGTACTTC	CASSLGITGDPGEQYF
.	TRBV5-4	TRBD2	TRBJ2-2	TGTGCCAGCACCCCACCCGGGGGGTTGAACACCGGGGAGCTGTTTTTT	CASTPPGGLNTGELFF
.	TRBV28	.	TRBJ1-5	TGTGCCAGCAGTTTTGCAGTTAGCAATCAGCCCCAGCATTTT	CASSFAVSNQPQHF
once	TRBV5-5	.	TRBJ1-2	TGTGCCAGCAGCTTGGGTCCAGGGCTCGACTATGGCTACACCTTC	CASSLGPGLDYGYTF
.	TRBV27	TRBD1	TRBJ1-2	TGTGCCAGCAGTTTCCGGCGACAGGGGCGGAACTATGGCTACACCTTC	CASSFRRQGRNYGYTF
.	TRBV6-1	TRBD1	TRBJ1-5	TGTGCCAGCACCGACGACAGGGCATACAATCAGCCCCAGCATTTT	CASTDDRAYNQPQHF
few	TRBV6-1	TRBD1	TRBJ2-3	TGTGCCAGCAGTGCGAGACAGGGGAAGGATACGCAGTATTTT	CASSARQGKDTQYF
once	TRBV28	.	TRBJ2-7	TGTGCCAGCAGTTTGGGCCGAGTTTTAGAGCAGTACTTC	CASSLGRVLEQYF
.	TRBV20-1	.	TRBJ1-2	TGCAGTGCTAAACCACATTATGGCTACACCTTC	CSAKPHYGYTF
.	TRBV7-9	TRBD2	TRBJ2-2	TGTGCCAGCAGCTTATCCCGCCTAGCGGGAACCAACACCGGGGAGCTGTTTTTT	CASSLSRLAGTNTGELFF
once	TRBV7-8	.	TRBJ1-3	TGTGCCAGCAGCTTGGACAAAGGAAACACCATATATTTT	CASSLDKGNTIYF
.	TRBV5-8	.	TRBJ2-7	TGTGCCAGCAGCTTGGAAGGGAACCCCTACGAGCAGTACTTC	CASSLEGNPYEQYF
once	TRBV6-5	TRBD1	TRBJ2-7	TGTGCCAGCCTCAGAGACAGGGGGCTTGACGAGCAGTACTTC	CASLRDRGLDEQYF
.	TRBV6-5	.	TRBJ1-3	TGTGCCAGCAGTTCCCCGGGGAGAGGAAACACCATATATTTT	CASSSPGRGNTIYF
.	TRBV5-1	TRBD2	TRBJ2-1	TGCGCCAGCAGCCCACGGGCTAGCGGGAATGAGCAGTTCTTC	CASSPRASGNEQFF
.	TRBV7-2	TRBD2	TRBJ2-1	TGTGCCAGCAGCTCTACTAGCGGGAGTTATGAGCAGTTCTTC	CASSSTSGSYEQFF
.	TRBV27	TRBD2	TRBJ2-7	TGTGCCAGCAGTACCCGAGGGACTAGCGGTTTCTCCTACGAGCAGTACTTC	CASSTRGTSGFSYEQYF
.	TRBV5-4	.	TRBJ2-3	TGTGCCAGCAGGGGTACAGGTTTGAGCACAGATACGCAGTATTTT	CASRGTGLSTDTQYF
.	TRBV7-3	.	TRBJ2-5	TGTGCCAGCAGCTTATCCGCCGAGGCAGGGACAATCCAAGAGACCCAGTACTTC	CASSLSAEAGTIQETQYF
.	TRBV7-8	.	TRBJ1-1	TGTGCCAGCAGCTTAGGGGGCACAGTATATTCGAACACTGAAGCTTTCTTT	CASSLGGTVYSNTEAFF